Presented here are 24 T cell receptor beta chains from one specimen sequenced in a study of blood T cell repertoires in COVID-19. The protocol was immunoSEQ multiplex PCR, while the TCRdb copy is restricted to in-frame clones and leaves out a portion. The sample lists about 99,000 clones, around 90% occurring once. The sample was peripheral blood. Source of these receptors: a man aged 50-59 years with COVID-19, enrolled during active disease.

The chain uses TRBV30 and TRBJ1-1; D might be TRBD1 (5 bases). The CDR3 is made up of 13 amino acids. Germline V lookup: CDR1 GTSNPN, CDR2 SVGIG (reference sequence). Trimming took off 4 bases at V and 1 base at J, with 10 bases between the two ends. Here the CDR3 DNA reads TGTGCCTGGACCACCCAGGGGAACACTGAAGCTTTCTTT. It is translated as CAWTTQGNTEAFF.

V usage is TRBV15 and J usage is TRBJ1-4; D call uncertain. This CDR3 is built from 16 residues. CDR1 and CDR2 (germline): LNHNV, YYDKDF (reference sequence). V was shortened by 0 bases and J by 0 bases, with 8 bases between the two germline ends. CDR3 protein: CATSRDRGPTNEKLFF. In DNA form, the CDR3 reads TGTGCCACCAGCAGAGATCGAGGTCCAACTAATGAAAAACTGTTTTTT.

The table lists this clone with a few counts. The V and J genes are TRBV10-1 and TRBJ2-7; maybe TRBD2 (5 bases). Germline V CDR1 and CDR2: WNHNN, SYGVQD (reference sequence). V dropped 4 bases and J dropped 0 bases, with 10 bases sitting between them. The CDR3 loop spans 14 amino acids. The CDR3 is CASSVDSLSYEQYF. The CDR3 nucleotides are TGCGCCAGCAGTGTGGACTCCCTCTCCTACGAGCAGTACTTC.

The chain uses TRBV28 and TRBJ2-5, with D perhaps TRBD1 (6 bases). The germline V gene has CDR1 MDHEN and CDR2 SYDVKM. Trimming pared 5 bases from V and 3 bases from J, leaving 19 bases between. The CDR3 length is 16 residues. As DNA, the CDR3 is TGTGCCAGCAGTCCCCCCCCAGGACAGCCCGAAGAGACCCAGTACTTC. Translating it yields CASSPPPGQPEETQYF.

This rearrangement joins TRBV18 to TRBJ1-3; TRBD1 agrees at 9 bases. The CDR3 covers 16 residues. The V and J ends lost 1 base and 4 bases, in that order; junction bases with no gene match: 5. CDR1 KGHSH and CDR2 LQKENI come from the germline V gene. The DNA of the CDR3 is TGTGCCAGCTCACCACTACAGGGGGCGCCAGGAAACACCATATATTTT. It specifies CASSPLQGAPGNTIYF.

The chain couples TRBV3-1 (or the pseudogene TRBV3-2) to TRBJ1-2, with 7 bases aligning to TRBD1. The V segment lost 4 bases and the J segment 10 bases; nucleotides outside the gene matches: 9. The CDR3 has 13 residues. The germline V gene has CDR1 LGHDT and CDR2 YNNKEL (reference sequence). DNA of the CDR3: TGTGCCAGCAGCCCCCAGGAGCAGGGGGTCTACACCTTC. This encodes CASSPQEQGVYTF.

The chain links TRBV5-8 to TRBJ1-2, with D tentatively TRBD1 (5 bases). CDR1 SGHTS and CDR2 YDEGEE come from the germline V gene. The CDR3 extends over 14 amino acids. The V end lost 2 bases, the J end lost 1 base, and 9 bases lay between the germline ends. The CDR3 DNA is TGTGCCAGCAGCTTCGGGGGAGATAACTATGGCTACACCTTC. Translated, it gives CASSFGGDNYGYTF. Full variable domain (remainder filled in from reference TRBV5-8 and TRBJ1-2): EAGVTQSPTHLIKTRGQQATLRCSPISGHTSVYWYQQALGLGLQFLLWYDEGEERNRGNFPPRFSGRQFPNYSSELNVNALELEDSALYLCASSFGGDNYGYTFGSGTRLTVV.

The rearrangement links TRBV6-5 to TRBJ1-2, with TRBD1 matching over 8 bases. The CDR3 is made up of 13 amino acids. The ends lost 8 bases at V and 3 bases at J; junction bases unmatched: 5. The germline gives CDR1 MNHEY, CDR2 SVGAGI. The CDR3 DNA reads TGTGCCAGCCAGACAGGGGTTGACTATGGCTACACCTTC. It translates to CASQTGVDYGYTF.

J is TRBJ1-1 and V is TRBV7-2; the D gene is possibly TRBD1 (6 bases). The germline gives CDR1 SGHTA, CDR2 FQGNSA. The CDR3 spans 14 residues. Trimming took off 7 bases at V and 4 bases at J, with 16 bases between the two ends. The CDR3 sequence: CASKPGALGTEAFF. CDR3 DNA sequence: TGTGCCAGCAAACCAGGGGCTCTCGGCACTGAAGCTTTCTTT.

This chain links TRBV5-4 with TRBJ1-5, with TRBD1 as a possible D gene (6 bases). From germline, CDR1 is SGHNT and CDR2 YYREEE (reference sequence). Deletions cut 2 bases from V and 4 bases from J, with 10 bases between. The CDR3 covers 14 residues. The CDR3, as DNA: TGTGCCAGCAGCTTAGGGGGGGGAAATCAGCCCCAGCATTTT. Protein: CASSLGGGNQPQHF. The full variable domain, in which reference TRBV5-4 and TRBJ1-5 provide the parts outside the CDR3, is ETGVTQSPTHLIKTRGQQVTLRCSSQSGHNTVSWYQQALGQGPQFIFQYYREEENGRGNFPPRFSGLQFPNYSSELNVNALELDDSALYLCASSLGGGNQPQHFGDGTRLSIL.

The V gene is TRBV4-2, the J gene TRBJ2-1, with D possibly matching TRBD1 (6 bases). There are 18 residues in the CDR3. Trimming took off 0 bases at V and 1 base at J, with 16 bases between the two ends. Germline V gene data show CDR1 as LGHNA and CDR2 as YNFKEQ. The chain's CDR3 is CASSQEPLGRGSYNEQFF. For the CDR3, the DNA is TGTGCCAGCAGCCAAGAACCCCTAGGCAGGGGTTCCTACAATGAGCAGTTCTTC.

V usage is TRBV2 and J usage is TRBJ2-6; 7 bases align to TRBD1. This CDR3 contains 15 residues. Germline V gives CDR1 SNHLY, CDR2 FYNNEI. V was clipped by 6 bases and J by 1 base; unmatched bases: 3. CDR3 loop: CASSLTGSGANVLTF. In DNA form, the CDR3 reads TGTGCCAGCAGCCTGACAGGGTCTGGGGCCAACGTCCTGACTTTC.

This clone is a singleton in its sample. The chain recombines TRBV7-9 with TRBJ2-2; the D is unclear. V shed 5 bases and J shed 0 bases, with 16 bases lying between them. Germline V gene lookup returns CDR1 SEHNR and CDR2 FQNEAQ (reference sequence). This CDR3 comprises 17 residues. CDR3 amino acids: CASSPRSPYANTGELFF. The CDR3 nucleotides are TGTGCCAGCAGCCCTAGGTCGCCCTACGCGAACACCGGGGAGCTGTTTTTT.

The rearrangement uses TRBV28 and TRBJ1-5, with D hard to call. V was clipped by 2 bases and J by 4 bases, with 21 bases between them. Germline V gene data show CDR1 as MDHEN and CDR2 as SYDVKM. This CDR3 contains 18 residues. The CDR3 nucleotides read TGTGCCAGCAGTTTAGCCTTATCCTCAGTATACAGTAATCAGCCCCAGCATTTT. Its translation: CASSLALSSVYSNQPQHF.

This rearrangement joins TRBV4-2 to TRBJ2-5, with a weak D call TRBD1 (5 bases). Germline CDR1 and CDR2: LGHNA and YNFKEQ. V was cut by 3 bases and J by 2 bases, with 10 bases left in between. This CDR3 is built from 14 residues. This chain's CDR3 is CASSHRVGQETQYF. In DNA form, the CDR3 reads TGTGCCAGCAGCCACAGGGTGGGGCAAGAGACCCAGTACTTC.

V usage is TRBV9 and J usage is TRBJ1-2, with D possibly matching TRBD1 (6 bases). Trimming cost V 2 bases and J 3 bases, with 17 bases left between them. In germline, CDR1 is SGDLS, CDR2 YYNGEE. CDR3 length: 16 residues. The CDR3 bases are TGTGCCAGCAGCGTCCCAGACAGGATCGACTACTATGGCTACACCTTC. This encodes CASSVPDRIDYYGYTF.

In DNA form, the CDR3 reads TGTGCCAGCAGCCAAGGGGTCTCTTCGGGTGGTGAGCAGTTCTTC. It yields the protein CASSQGVSSGGEQFF. The V gene is TRBV3-1 (or the pseudogene TRBV3-2), the J gene TRBJ2-1; D gene ambiguous. The CDR3 contains 15 residues. V lost 1 base and J 9 bases, leaving 16 bases between the germline ends. Germline V gives CDR1 LGHDT, CDR2 YNNKEL (reference sequence).

The chain recombines TRBV18 with TRBJ2-1; the match to TRBD1 covers 12 bases. CDR3 length: 14 amino acids. The trim removed 5 bases at V and 10 bases at J, leaving 6 bases unmatched. Per germline, CDR1 KGHSH and CDR2 LQKENI. DNA of the CDR3: TGTGCCAGCTCATCAGCCGGGACAGGGGGCGAGCAGTTCTTC. As protein: CASSSAGTGGEQFF.

V is TRBV6-5 and J is TRBJ1-5; D is uncertain. CDR3 length equals 14 residues. Looked up from germline, CDR1 is MNHEY and CDR2 is SVGAGI. Trimming shortened V by 0 bases and J by 5 bases, and 8 bases separated the two germline ends. CDR3 sequence (DNA): TGTGCCAGCAGTTACTCGAGGTGGGATCAGCCCCAGCATTTT. Protein product: CASSYSRWDQPQHF.

This chain joins TRBV30 and TRBJ1-5; D gene ambiguous. This CDR3 has 13 amino acids. V lost 3 bases and J 3 bases, leaving 9 bases between the germline ends. The germline gives CDR1 GTSNPN, CDR2 SVGIG (reference sequence). The CDR3 spells CAWSSQYNQPQHF. DNA for the CDR3: TGTGCCTGGAGCAGTCAGTACAATCAGCCCCAGCATTTT.

V gene TRBV2 combines with J gene TRBJ2-5; tentative D call: TRBD1 (6 bases). From germline, CDR1 is SNHLY and CDR2 FYNNEI. V was trimmed by 1 base and J by 5 bases, leaving 14 bases between them. This CDR3 spans 15 amino acids. In nucleotides, the CDR3 is TGTGCCAGCAGTGAAGATAGGGGGAAGACGGAGACCCAGTACTTC. This sequence encodes CASSEDRGKTETQYF.

This chain joins TRBV19 and TRBJ2-3, with a weak D call TRBD2 (5 bases). The CDR3 has 14 amino acids. Germline CDR1 LNHDA, CDR2 SQIVND (reference sequence). The V end was cut by 8 bases, the J end by 2 bases, with 14 bases between. CDR3 loop: CASSFGVLTDTQYF. The DNA for the CDR3 is TGTGCCAGTTCTTTCGGGGTTCTCACAGATACGCAGTATTTT. Full variable domain (remainder filled in from reference TRBV19 and TRBJ2-3): DGGITQSPKYLFRKEGQNVTLSCEQNLNHDAMYWYRQDPGQGLRLIYYSQIVNDFQKGDIAEGYSVSREKKESFPLTVTSAQKNPTAFYLCASSFGVLTDTQYFGPGTRLTVL.

This chain links TRBV4-1 with TRBJ2-7, with D possibly being TRBD1 (6 bases). The germline V gene has CDR1 MGHRA and CDR2 YSYEKL. CDR3 length equals 15 residues. Trimming removed 5 bases at V and 3 bases at J, with 17 bases between. CDR3 coding DNA: TGCGCCAGCAGCTTTAGAGGGACAATAGACTACGAGCAGTACTTC. Protein sequence: CASSFRGTIDYEQYF.

The chain joins TRBV7-2 to TRBJ2-5; 12 nucleotides align to TRBD2. The CDR3 spans 15 residues. Germline trimming cut 4 bases from V and 5 bases from J; bases unmatched to any gene: 5. Germline assignment: CDR1 SGHTA and CDR2 FQGNSA. The DNA for the CDR3 is TGTGCCAGCAGCTCCCTAGCGGGGGGGCCTGAGACCCAGTACTTC. It translates to CASSSLAGGPETQYF.